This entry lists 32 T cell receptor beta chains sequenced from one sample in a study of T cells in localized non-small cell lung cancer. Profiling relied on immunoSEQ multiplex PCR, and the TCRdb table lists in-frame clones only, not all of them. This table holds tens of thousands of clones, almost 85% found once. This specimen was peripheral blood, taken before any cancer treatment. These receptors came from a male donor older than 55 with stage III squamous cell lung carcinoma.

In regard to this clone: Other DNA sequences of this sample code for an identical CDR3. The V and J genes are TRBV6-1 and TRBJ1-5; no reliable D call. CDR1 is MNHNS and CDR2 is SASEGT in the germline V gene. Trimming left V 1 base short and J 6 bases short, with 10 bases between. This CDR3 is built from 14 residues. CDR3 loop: CASSEGLSGQPQHF. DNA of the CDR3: TGTGCCAGCAGTGAAGGGTTGTCGGGTCAGCCCCAGCATTTT.

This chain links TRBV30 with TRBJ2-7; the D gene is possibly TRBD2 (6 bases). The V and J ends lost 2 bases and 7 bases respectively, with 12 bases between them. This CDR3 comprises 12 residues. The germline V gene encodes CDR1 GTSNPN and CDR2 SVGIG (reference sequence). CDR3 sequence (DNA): TGTGCCTGGAGTCCCCGTCGGGGGGAGCAGTACTTC. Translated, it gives CAWSPRRGEQYF.

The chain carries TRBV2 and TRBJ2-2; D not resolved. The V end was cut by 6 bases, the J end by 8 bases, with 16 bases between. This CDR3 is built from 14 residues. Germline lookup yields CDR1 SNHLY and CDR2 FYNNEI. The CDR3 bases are TGTGCCAGCAGCGTCGACGGGCCTAGGGGGGAGCTGTTTTTT. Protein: CASSVDGPRGELFF.

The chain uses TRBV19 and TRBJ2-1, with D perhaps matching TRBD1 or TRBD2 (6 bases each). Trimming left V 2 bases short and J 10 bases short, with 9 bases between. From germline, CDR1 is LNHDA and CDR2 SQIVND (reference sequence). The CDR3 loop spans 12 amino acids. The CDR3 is CASSIRGEEQFF. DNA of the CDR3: TGTGCCAGTAGTATAAGGGGGGAGGAGCAGTTCTTC.

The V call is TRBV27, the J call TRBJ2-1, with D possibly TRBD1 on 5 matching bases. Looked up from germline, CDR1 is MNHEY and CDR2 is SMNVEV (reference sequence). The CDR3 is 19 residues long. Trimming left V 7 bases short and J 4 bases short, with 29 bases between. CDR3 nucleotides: TGTGCCAGCAACGTCCTTGTCCTCGCCCGTCTCCCAGGGTACAATGAGCAGTTCTTC. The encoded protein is CASNVLVLARLPGYNEQFF.

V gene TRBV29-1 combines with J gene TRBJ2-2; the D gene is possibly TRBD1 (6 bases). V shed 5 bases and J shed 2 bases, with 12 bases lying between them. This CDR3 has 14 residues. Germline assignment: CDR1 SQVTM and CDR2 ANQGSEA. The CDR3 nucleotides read TGCAGCGTTACGGCAGGGGCTAACACCGGGGAGCTGTTTTTT. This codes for CSVTAGANTGELFF.

The CDR3 spells CASSRDTTYEQYF. As DNA, the CDR3 is TGCGCCAGCAGCAGGGACACAACCTACGAGCAGTACTTC. The chain is built from TRBV5-1 and TRBJ2-7; TRBD1 might be the D (6 bases). There are 13 residues in the CDR3. Trimming removed 4 bases at V and 2 bases at J, with 10 bases between. Germline assignment: CDR1 SGHRS and CDR2 YFSETQ.

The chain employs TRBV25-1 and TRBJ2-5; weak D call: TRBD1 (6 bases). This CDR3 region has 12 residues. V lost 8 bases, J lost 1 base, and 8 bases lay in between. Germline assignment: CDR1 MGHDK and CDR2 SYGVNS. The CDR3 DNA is TGTGCCAGCGGACAGAGCCAAGAGACCCAGTACTTC. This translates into CASGQSQETQYF.

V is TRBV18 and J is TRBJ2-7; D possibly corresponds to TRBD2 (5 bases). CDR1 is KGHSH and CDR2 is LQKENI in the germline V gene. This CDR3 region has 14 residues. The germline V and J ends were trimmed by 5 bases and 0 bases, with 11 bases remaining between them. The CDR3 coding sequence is TGTGCCAGCTCATGGCGGGCGGTCTCCTACGAGCAGTACTTC. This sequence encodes CASSWRAVSYEQYF.

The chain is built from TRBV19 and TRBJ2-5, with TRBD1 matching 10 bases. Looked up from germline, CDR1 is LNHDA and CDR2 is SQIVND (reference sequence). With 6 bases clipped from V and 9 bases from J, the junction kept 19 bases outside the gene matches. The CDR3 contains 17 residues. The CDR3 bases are TGTGCCAGTAGCCCCATCGGGACAGGGGATAGGGTGTTGGCCCAGTACTTC. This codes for CASSPIGTGDRVLAQYF.

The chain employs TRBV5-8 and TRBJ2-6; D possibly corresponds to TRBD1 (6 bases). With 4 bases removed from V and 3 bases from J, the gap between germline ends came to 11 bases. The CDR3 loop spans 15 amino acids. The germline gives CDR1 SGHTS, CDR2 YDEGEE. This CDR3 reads CASSTGLGGANVLTF. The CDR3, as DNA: TGTGCCAGCAGCACAGGGTTAGGTGGGGCCAACGTCCTGACTTTC.

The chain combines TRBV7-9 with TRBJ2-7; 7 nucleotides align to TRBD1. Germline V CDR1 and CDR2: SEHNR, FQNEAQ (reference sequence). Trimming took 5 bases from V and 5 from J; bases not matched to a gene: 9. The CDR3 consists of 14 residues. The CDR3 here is CASSQRQGAHEQYF. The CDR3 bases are TGTGCCAGCAGCCAACGACAGGGTGCCCACGAGCAGTACTTC.

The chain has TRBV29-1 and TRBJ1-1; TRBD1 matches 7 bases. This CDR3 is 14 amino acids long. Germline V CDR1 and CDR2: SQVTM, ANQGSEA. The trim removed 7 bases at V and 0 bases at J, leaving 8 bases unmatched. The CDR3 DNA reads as TGCAGCGCTGGGAGGGGACAGATGAACACTGAAGCTTTCTTT. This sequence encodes CSAGRGQMNTEAFF. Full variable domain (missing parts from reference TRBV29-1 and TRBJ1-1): SAVISQKPSRDICQRGTSLTIQCQVDSQVTMMFWYRQQPGQSLTLIATANQGSEATYESGFVIDKFPISRPNLTFSTLTVSNMSPEDSSIYLCSAGRGQMNTEAFFGQGTRLTVV.

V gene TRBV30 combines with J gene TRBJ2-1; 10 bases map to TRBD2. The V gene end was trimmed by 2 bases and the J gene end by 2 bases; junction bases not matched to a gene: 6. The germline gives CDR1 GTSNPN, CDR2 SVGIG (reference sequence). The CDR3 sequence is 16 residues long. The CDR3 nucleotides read TGTGCCTGGAGTCTAAGACTAGCGGGCGCCTACAATGAGCAGTTCTTC. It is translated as CAWSLRLAGAYNEQFF.

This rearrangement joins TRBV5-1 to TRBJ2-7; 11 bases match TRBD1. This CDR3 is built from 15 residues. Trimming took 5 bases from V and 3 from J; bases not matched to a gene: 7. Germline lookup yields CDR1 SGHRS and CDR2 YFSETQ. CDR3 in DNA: TGCGCCAGCAGTCCATTAGGGACAGGGGGCTACGAGCAGTACTTC. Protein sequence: CASSPLGTGGYEQYF.

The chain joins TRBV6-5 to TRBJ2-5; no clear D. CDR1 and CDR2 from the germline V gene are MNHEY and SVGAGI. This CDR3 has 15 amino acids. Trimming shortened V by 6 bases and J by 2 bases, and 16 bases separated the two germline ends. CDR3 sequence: CASRVGREIQETQYF. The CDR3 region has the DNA TGTGCCAGCAGAGTTGGAAGAGAAATACAAGAGACCCAGTACTTC.

CDR3: CASSLGEGSFEQFF. As DNA, the CDR3 is TGTGCCAGCAGCTTAGGTGAGGGGTCGTTTGAGCAGTTCTTC. V is TRBV7-6 and J is TRBJ2-1, with D perhaps given as TRBD1 or TRBD2 (5 bases each). Between the trimmed V and J ends, which lost 1 base and 9 bases, there was a span of 13 bases. The germline gives CDR1 SGHVS, CDR2 FNYEAQ. The CDR3 totals 14 residues.

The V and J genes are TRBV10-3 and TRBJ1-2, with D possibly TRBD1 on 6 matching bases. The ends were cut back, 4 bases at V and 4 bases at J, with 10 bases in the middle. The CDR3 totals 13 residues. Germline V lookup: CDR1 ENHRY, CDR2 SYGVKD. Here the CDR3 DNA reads TGTGCCATCAGTGGGACAGCCAGCTATGGCTACACCTTC. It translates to CAISGTASYGYTF.

CDR3 protein: CASKITGGITEAFF. The CDR3 nucleotides read TGTGCCAGCAAAATCACAGGGGGAATCACTGAAGCTTTCTTT. This chain connects TRBV27 to TRBJ1-1; 8 bases are a match to TRBD1. The CDR3 is 14 residues long. Germline V gives CDR1 MNHEY, CDR2 SMNVEV (reference sequence). V was clipped by 7 bases and J by 4 bases; unmatched bases: 8.

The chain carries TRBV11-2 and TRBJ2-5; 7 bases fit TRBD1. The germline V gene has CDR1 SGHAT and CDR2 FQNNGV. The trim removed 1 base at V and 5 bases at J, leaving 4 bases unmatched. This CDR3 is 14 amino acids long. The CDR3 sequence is CASSLGQGSETQYF. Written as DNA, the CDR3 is TGTGCCAGCAGCTTAGGACAGGGATCGGAGACCCAGTACTTC.

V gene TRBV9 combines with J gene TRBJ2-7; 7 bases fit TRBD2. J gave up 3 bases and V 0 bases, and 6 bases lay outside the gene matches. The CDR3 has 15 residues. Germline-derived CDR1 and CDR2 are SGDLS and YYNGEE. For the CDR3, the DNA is TGTGCCAGCAGCGTAGCCGGAGGGGAGGGCTACGAGCAGTACTTC. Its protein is CASSVAGGEGYEQYF.

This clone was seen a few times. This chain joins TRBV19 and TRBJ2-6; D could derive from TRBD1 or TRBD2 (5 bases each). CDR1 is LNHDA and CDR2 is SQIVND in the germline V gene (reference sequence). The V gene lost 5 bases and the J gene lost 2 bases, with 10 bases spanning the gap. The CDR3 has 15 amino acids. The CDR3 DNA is TGTGCCAGTAGTGACCAGGGAGCTGGGGCCAACGTCCTGACTTTC. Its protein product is CASSDQGAGANVLTF.

CDR3 in amino acids: CASSQTGLAGTNEQFF. In DNA form, the CDR3 reads TGTGCCAGCAGCCAGACCGGACTAGCGGGGACCAATGAGCAGTTCTTC. V and J are TRBV14 and TRBJ2-1; TRBD2 matches 12 bases. The germline CDR1 and CDR2 sequences are SGHDN and FVKESK. The V and J ends lost 3 bases and 6 bases, in that order; junction bases with no gene match: 6. The CDR3 is 16 amino acids. Variable domain in full (rest from reference TRBV14 and TRBJ2-1): EAGVTQFPSHSVIEKGQTVTLRCDPISGHDNLYWYRRVMGKEIKFLLHFVKESKQDESGMPNNRFLAERTGGTYSTLKVQPAELEDSGVYFCASSQTGLAGTNEQFFGPGTRLTVL.

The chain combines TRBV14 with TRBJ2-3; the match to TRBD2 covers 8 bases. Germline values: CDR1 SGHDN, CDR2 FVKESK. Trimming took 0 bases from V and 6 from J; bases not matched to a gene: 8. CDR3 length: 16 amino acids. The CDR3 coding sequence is TGTGCCAGCAGCCAAGACCCAAGCGGGAGTCTGGATACGCAGTATTTT. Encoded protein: CASSQDPSGSLDTQYF.

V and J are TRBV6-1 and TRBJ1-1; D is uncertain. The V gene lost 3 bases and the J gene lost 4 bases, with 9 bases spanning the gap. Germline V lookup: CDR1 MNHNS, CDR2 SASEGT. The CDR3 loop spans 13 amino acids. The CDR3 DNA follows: TGTGCCAGCAGTGACACCTTGGGCACTGAAGCTTTCTTT. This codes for CASSDTLGTEAFF.

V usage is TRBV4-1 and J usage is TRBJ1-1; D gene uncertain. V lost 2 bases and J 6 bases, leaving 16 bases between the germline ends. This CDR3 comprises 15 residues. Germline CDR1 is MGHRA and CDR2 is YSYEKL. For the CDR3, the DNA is TGCGCCAGCAGCCAATTGCTTGGCGGTAGTGCTGAAGCTTTCTTT. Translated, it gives CASSQLLGGSAEAFF.

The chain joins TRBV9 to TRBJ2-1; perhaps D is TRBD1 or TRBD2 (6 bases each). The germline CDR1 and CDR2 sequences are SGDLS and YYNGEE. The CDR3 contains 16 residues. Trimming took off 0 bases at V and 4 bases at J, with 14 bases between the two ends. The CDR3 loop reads CASSVGSGARYNEQFF. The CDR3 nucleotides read TGTGCCAGCAGCGTAGGTTCGGGGGCAAGGTACAATGAGCAGTTCTTC.

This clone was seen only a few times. As DNA, the CDR3 is TGTGCCAGTAGTATCAGGCAGGGAGGAAATCAGCCCCAGCATTTT. Its protein product is CASSIRQGGNQPQHF. The rearrangement uses TRBV19 and TRBJ1-5, with D maybe TRBD1 (5 bases). CDR3 length: 15 amino acids. Germline assignment: CDR1 LNHDA and CDR2 SQIVND (reference sequence). Trimming removed 3 bases from V and 4 bases from J, with 13 bases in between. Variable domain in full (rest from reference TRBV19 and TRBJ1-5): DGGITQSPKYLFRKEGQNVTLSCEQNLNHDAMYWYRQDPGQGLRLIYYSQIVNDFQKGDIAEGYSVSREKKESFPLTVTSAQKNPTAFYLCASSIRQGGNQPQHFGDGTRLSIL.

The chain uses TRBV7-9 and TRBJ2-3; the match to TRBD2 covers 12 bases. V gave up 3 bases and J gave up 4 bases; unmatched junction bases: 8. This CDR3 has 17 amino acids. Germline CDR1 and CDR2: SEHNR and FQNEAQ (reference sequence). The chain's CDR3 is CASSFRLAGDMADTQYF. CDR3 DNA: TGTGCCAGCAGCTTCCGACTAGCGGGGGATATGGCAGATACGCAGTATTTT.

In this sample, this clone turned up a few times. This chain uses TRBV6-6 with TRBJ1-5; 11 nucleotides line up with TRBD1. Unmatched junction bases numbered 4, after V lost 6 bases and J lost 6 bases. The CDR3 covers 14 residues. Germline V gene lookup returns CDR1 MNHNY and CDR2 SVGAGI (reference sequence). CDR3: CASSRTGGVQPQHF. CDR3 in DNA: TGTGCCAGCAGCCGGACAGGGGGCGTTCAGCCCCAGCATTTT.

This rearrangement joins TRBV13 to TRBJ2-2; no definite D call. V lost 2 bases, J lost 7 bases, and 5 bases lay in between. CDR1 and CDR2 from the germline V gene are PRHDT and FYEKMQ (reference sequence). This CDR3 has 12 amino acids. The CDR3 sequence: CASSLRGGELFF. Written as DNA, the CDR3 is TGTGCCAGCAGCTTAAGAGGCGGGGAGCTGTTTTTT.

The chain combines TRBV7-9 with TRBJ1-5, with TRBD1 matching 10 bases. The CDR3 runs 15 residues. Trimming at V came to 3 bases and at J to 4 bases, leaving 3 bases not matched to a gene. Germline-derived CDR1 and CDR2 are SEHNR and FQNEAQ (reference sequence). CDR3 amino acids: CASSFGTGVNQPQHF. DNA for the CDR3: TGTGCCAGCAGCTTCGGGACAGGGGTTAATCAGCCCCAGCATTTT. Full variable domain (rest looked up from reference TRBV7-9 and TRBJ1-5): DTGVSQNPRHKITKRGQNVTFRCDPISEHNRLYWYRQTLGQGPEFLTYFQNEAQLEKSRLLSDRFSAERPKGSFSTLEIQRTEQGDSAMYLCASSFGTGVNQPQHFGDGTRLSIL.